Below are 22 T cell receptor beta chains sequenced from a single sample in a study of shared clonotypes between healthy human individuals. Method: immunoSEQ multiplex PCR; TCRdb's copy keeps in-frame clones and lacks some. The data hold roughly 2.5 million clones, with more than 90% observed a single time. Sequencing input: naive CD4+ T cells sorted from blood. Subset meaning: CD45RA+ positively selected. The receptors shown here come from a young man in good health.

The rearrangement joins TRBV6-5 to TRBJ1-2; possible D gene TRBD1, 6 bases. The V and J ends lost 6 bases and 0 bases respectively, with 14 bases between them. The length of the CDR3 is 15 residues. Germline V CDR1 and CDR2: MNHEY, SVGAGI. In nucleotides, the CDR3 is TGTGCCAGCAGCCCCCAGGCAGGGGCTAACTATGGCTACACCTTC. Protein product: CASSPQAGANYGYTF.

The rearrangement joins TRBV25-1 to TRBJ2-1; D remains unclear. The germline V gene has CDR1 MGHDK and CDR2 SYGVNS. The V end was cut by 4 bases, the J end by 7 bases, with 14 bases between. This CDR3 is built from 14 residues. The CDR3 nucleotides read TGTGCCAGCAGTGTAGTTGGGTTGGAGAATGAGCAGTTCTTC. Protein: CASSVVGLENEQFF.

This sequence joins TRBV27 and TRBJ1-4; a possible D gene is TRBD1 (5 bases). Trimming took 9 bases from V and 7 from J, leaving 12 bases between them. This CDR3 region has 12 residues. From germline, CDR1 is MNHEY and CDR2 SMNVEV (reference sequence). The CDR3: CASMGVGEKLFF. The CDR3, as DNA: TGTGCCAGTATGGGGGTTGGTGAAAAACTGTTTTTT. Full variable domain (outside the CDR3, taken from reference TRBV27 and TRBJ1-4): EAQVTQNPRYLITVTGKKLTVTCSQNMNHEYMSWYRQDPGLGLRQIYYSMNVEVTDKGDVPEGYKVSRKEKRNFPLILESPSPNQTSLYFCASMGVGEKLFFGSGTQLSVL.

The V and J genes are TRBV21-1 and TRBJ1-2; no check of the table's D call, TRBD1, against the DNA was made. TRBV21-1 is a documented pseudogene. The CDR3 length is 16 residues. In DNA form, the CDR3 reads TGTGCCAGCAGCCCCGTGGGGGACAGGATCTCCTATGGCTACACCTTC. The encoded protein is CASSPVGDRISYGYTF.

The chain is built from TRBV7-3 and TRBJ2-5, with TRBD2 identical over 11 bases. The germline V gene encodes CDR1 SGHTA and CDR2 FQGTGA. V was clipped by 4 bases and J by 4 bases; unmatched bases: 8. This CDR3 has 16 amino acids. The CDR3 here is CASSSTSGMAGETQYF. The CDR3 region has the DNA TGTGCCAGCAGCTCGACTAGCGGGATGGCGGGAGAGACCCAGTACTTC.

This chain uses TRBV7-9 with TRBJ1-1; the D gene is possibly TRBD1 (6 bases). Trimming removed 4 bases from V and 6 bases from J, with 15 bases in between. The CDR3 has 14 amino acids. Germline loops: CDR1 SEHNR, CDR2 FQNEAQ (reference sequence). The CDR3 DNA is TGTGCCAGCAGCTCTCGGGGGGGGCTCGCTGAAGCTTTCTTT. Translation: CASSSRGGLAEAFF. The full variable domain, rest sourced from reference TRBV7-9 and TRBJ1-1, is DTGVSQNPRHKITKRGQNVTFRCDPISEHNRLYWYRQTLGQGPEFLTYFQNEAQLEKSRLLSDRFSAERPKGSFSTLEIQRTEQGDSAMYLCASSSRGGLAEAFFGQGTRLTVV.

The chain recombines TRBV6-5 with TRBJ2-5; tentative D call: TRBD1 (6 bases). Germline assignment: CDR1 MNHEY and CDR2 SVGAGI. The CDR3 covers 15 residues. V lost 7 bases to trimming and J lost 5 bases, with 20 bases between them. In DNA, the CDR3 is TGTGCCAGCACCCCACGATCAGGGGTGCGGGAGACCCAGTACTTC. Translated: CASTPRSGVRETQYF.

V is TRBV4-3 and J is TRBJ2-1, with 11 bases that match TRBD2. The CDR3 length is 18 residues. Germline V gives CDR1 LGHNA, CDR2 YSLEER. V was pared by 1 base and J by 7 bases, with 12 bases of the junction left unmatched. CDR3 residues: CASSQVGIAGGPGNEQFF. The DNA of the CDR3 is TGCGCCAGCAGCCAAGTGGGTATAGCGGGAGGGCCGGGAAATGAGCAGTTCTTC.

The chain is built from TRBV11-2 and TRBJ1-2; weak D call: TRBD1 (5 bases). Germline-derived CDR1 and CDR2 are SGHAT and FQNNGV. Deletions cut 0 bases from V and 4 bases from J, with 15 bases between. The CDR3 sequence is 16 residues long. CDR3 protein: CASSLDSGHFVYGYTF. CDR3 DNA: TGTGCCAGCAGCTTAGATTCCGGACACTTCGTCTATGGCTACACCTTC. Complete variable domain (other parts from reference TRBV11-2 and TRBJ1-2): EAGVAQSPRYKIIEKRQSVAFWCNPISGHATLYWYQQILGQGPKLLIQFQNNGVVDDSQLPKDRFSAERLKGVDSTLKIQPAKLEDSAVYLCASSLDSGHFVYGYTFGSGTRLTVV.

V is TRBV4-1 and J is TRBJ1-1; TRBD1 aligns across 8 bases. Per the germline V gene, CDR1 is MGHRA and CDR2 is YSYEKL. The V segment lost 1 base and the J segment 0 bases; nucleotides outside the gene matches: 4. The CDR3 length is 16 residues. The CDR3, as DNA: TGCGCCAGCAGCCAAGTATGGGGACAGGTGAACACTGAAGCTTTCTTT. It specifies CASSQVWGQVNTEAFF.

This chain uses TRBV10-3 with TRBJ2-1; the match to TRBD1 covers 8 bases. V lost 6 bases, J lost 5 bases, and 6 bases stayed unmatched. The CDR3 runs to 14 residues. Germline-derived CDR1 and CDR2 are ENHRY and SYGVKD. CDR3 nucleotide sequence: TGTGCCATCAGCCAGGGACAGGCGCACAATGAGCAGTTCTTC. It encodes CAISQGQAHNEQFF.

The gene calls are TRBV10-3 and TRBJ2-5; D might be TRBD2 (6 bases). The germline CDR1 and CDR2 sequences are ENHRY and SYGVKD. This CDR3 contains 13 residues. Deletions cut 10 bases from V and 3 bases from J, with 15 bases between. CDR3 sequence: CATRDSLEETQYF. Here the CDR3 DNA reads TGTGCCACCCGGGACTCGTTGGAAGAGACCCAGTACTTC.

The chain recombines TRBV30 with TRBJ2-2, with D perhaps TRBD1 or TRBD2 (5 bases each). Trimming stripped 3 bases from V and 6 bases from J, with 14 bases between. Germline V gives CDR1 GTSNPN, CDR2 SVGIG (reference sequence). CDR3 length equals 14 residues. The CDR3 sequence is CAWSPGTDSGELFF. For the CDR3, the DNA is TGTGCCTGGAGCCCAGGGACGGATTCCGGGGAGCTGTTTTTT.

This rearrangement joins TRBV30 to TRBJ1-3; D ambiguous. V lost 3 bases and J 2 bases, leaving 11 bases between the germline ends. CDR1 and CDR2 (germline): GTSNPN, SVGIG (reference sequence). The CDR3 has 14 residues. CDR3 coding DNA: TGTGCCTGGAGGGGTAGAGAGGCTGGAAACACCATATATTTT. It codes for CAWRGREAGNTIYF.

This chain connects TRBV5-1 to TRBJ2-7; TRBD1 matches at 7 bases. Losses at the gene ends were 4 bases for V and 6 bases for J; bases not matched to a gene: 16. Germline-derived CDR1 and CDR2 are SGHRS and YFSETQ. The CDR3 runs 16 residues. The DNA for the CDR3 is TGCGCCAGCAGCCCCTTAGGGACAGCGATTCGGGGCGAGCAGTACTTC. Its protein is CASSPLGTAIRGEQYF.

This clone occurred a few times. J is TRBJ1-1 and V is TRBV10-2, with no clear D. Germline V gene lookup returns CDR1 WSHSY and CDR2 SAAADI. There are 12 residues in the CDR3. V shed 5 bases and J shed 1 base, with 5 bases lying between them. The CDR3 sequence is CASSWRNTEAFF. The CDR3 DNA follows: TGCGCCAGCAGTTGGCGGAACACTGAAGCTTTCTTT.

With respect to this clone: Other DNA sequences from this sample encode an identical CDR3 as well. The chain employs TRBV18 and TRBJ1-2; 7 positions match TRBD1. Germline CDR1 KGHSH, CDR2 LQKENI. V was clipped by 3 bases and J by 2 bases; unmatched bases: 3. The CDR3 runs to 14 residues. CDR3 region: CASSPQGQNYGYTF. In DNA, the CDR3 is TGTGCCAGCTCACCTCAGGGACAGAACTATGGCTACACCTTC.

The rearrangement uses TRBV4-3 and TRBJ2-3; TRBD2 matches at 9 bases. Per germline, CDR1 LGHNA and CDR2 YSLEER. This CDR3 is 18 amino acids long. The V gene end was trimmed by 0 bases and the J gene end by 6 bases; junction bases not matched to a gene: 13. CDR3: CASSQDGSREGRGDTQYF. The CDR3 DNA follows: TGCGCCAGCAGCCAAGATGGATCGCGGGAGGGCCGAGGGGATACGCAGTATTTT.

The J gene is TRBJ1-1, the V gene TRBV6-5, with D maybe TRBD1 (5 bases). V gave up 7 bases and J gave up 3 bases, with 12 bases separating them. The CDR3 is 13 amino acids. CDR1 is MNHEY, CDR2 SVGAGI, per germline. DNA for the CDR3: TGTGCCAGCACTATGGAGGGGTACACTGAAGCTTTCTTT. Its translation: CASTMEGYTEAFF.

The chain has TRBV6-5 and TRBJ2-7, with a tentative D call TRBD2 (7 bases). Trimming left V 2 bases short and J 10 bases short, with 15 bases between. The germline gives CDR1 MNHEY, CDR2 SVGAGI. The CDR3 length is 13 residues. The CDR3 is CASSYPGGGPQYF. The CDR3, as DNA: TGTGCCAGCAGTTACCCTGGGGGGGGCCCTCAGTACTTC.

The chain uses TRBV19 and TRBJ2-5; a possible D gene is TRBD2 (5 bases). The CDR3 runs to 14 residues. CDR1 and CDR2 (germline): LNHDA, SQIVND (reference sequence). Trimming removed 3 bases from V and 5 bases from J, with 13 bases in between. CDR3 nucleotides: TGTGCCAGTAGTATGCGGACGGGGAAGGAGACCCAGTACTTC. It encodes CASSMRTGKETQYF.

The gene calls are TRBV11-2 and TRBJ2-3; 9 bases map to TRBD2. The CDR3 sequence is 14 residues long. In germline, CDR1 is SGHAT, CDR2 FQNNGV. V dropped 8 bases and J dropped 2; count of bases not matched to a gene: 5. The CDR3 loop reads CASGGRELTDTQYF. The CDR3 DNA is TGTGCCAGCGGCGGGAGGGAGCTCACAGATACGCAGTATTTT.